A single sample gave rise to the 18 T cell receptor beta chains below, sequenced in a study of blood T cell repertoires in COVID-19. Method: immunoSEQ multiplex PCR; TCRdb's copy keeps in-frame clones and lacks some. The data hold 300,000 to 450,000 clones, with 70% to 90% observed a single time. Sequencing was performed on peripheral blood. The source of these receptors is a woman in her twenties or thirties with COVID-19, enrolled during active disease.

V gene TRBV24-1 combines with J gene TRBJ2-2; 8 bases fit TRBD2. Losses at the gene ends were 7 bases for V and 6 bases for J; bases not matched to a gene: 3. CDR3 length equals 13 residues. The V gene's germline CDR1 is KGHDR and CDR2 SFDVKD. The CDR3 spells CATSGRAAGELFF. The CDR3 region has the DNA TGTGCCACCAGCGGGAGGGCCGCCGGGGAGCTGTTTTTT.

The chain is built from TRBV9 and TRBJ2-3; D possibly corresponds to TRBD2 (5 bases). V was shortened by 3 bases and J by 4 bases, with 12 bases between the two germline ends. This CDR3 is built from 14 residues. Germline V gene lookup returns CDR1 SGDLS and CDR2 YYNGEE. CDR3 bases: TGTGCCAGCAGCGGCGCCAATAGCGCAGATACGCAGTATTTT. Its translation: CASSGANSADTQYF.

The J gene is TRBJ2-3, the V gene TRBV30, with D possibly matching TRBD1 (5 bases). CDR1 and CDR2 from the germline V gene are GTSNPN and SVGIG (reference sequence). This CDR3 is built from 12 residues. Trimming shortened V by 4 bases and J by 4 bases, and 9 bases separated the two germline ends. The CDR3, as DNA: TGTGCCTGGAACCGACAGTCAGATACGCAGTATTTT. Its translation is CAWNRQSDTQYF.

The chain has TRBV6-2 or TRBV6-3 and TRBJ2-3, with unresolved D. The CDR3 runs to 14 residues. Trimming stripped 0 bases from V and 4 bases from J, with 8 bases between. Germline-derived CDR1 and CDR2 are MNHEY and SVGEGT. CDR3 nucleotides: TGTGCCAGCAGTTACTCTCCTAGAGCAGATACGCAGTATTTT. Amino acid sequence: CASSYSPRADTQYF.

This clone was detected only once. The chain has TRBV7-9 and TRBJ2-3; 10 bases fit TRBD1. Germline CDR1 and CDR2: SEHNR and FQNEAQ (reference sequence). V lost 5 bases and J lost 5; bases outside the gene matches: 13. The CDR3 runs to 17 residues. The CDR3 sequence: CASSPRPGQGMRDTQYF. CDR3 in DNA: TGTGCCAGCAGCCCGCGACCGGGACAGGGGATGCGAGATACGCAGTATTTT.

The chain employs TRBV3-1 (or the pseudogene TRBV3-2) and TRBJ1-5; D call uncertain. V lost 4 bases and J 1 base, leaving 29 bases between the germline ends. Germline V CDR1 and CDR2: LGHDT, YNNKEL (reference sequence). The CDR3 consists of 21 residues. The DNA for the CDR3 is TGTGCCAGCAGCCTTACGACCTACAGCGGCATACCCTTTTGCAGCAATCAGCCCCAGCATTTT. Protein sequence: CASSLTTYSGIPFCSNQPQHF.

J is TRBJ2-7 and V is TRBV7-9; 7 positions agree with TRBD2. The ends lost 3 bases at V and 2 bases at J; junction bases unmatched: 7. The CDR3 contains 15 residues. Germline assignment: CDR1 SEHNR and CDR2 FQNEAQ (reference sequence). CDR3 DNA: TGTGCCAGCAGCTTGGGGAGGGGTGCCGCCTACGAGCAGTACTTC. Translated, it gives CASSLGRGAAYEQYF.

This chain uses TRBV7-8 with TRBJ1-4, with D perhaps matching TRBD1 (6 bases). Germline CDR1 is SGHVS and CDR2 is FQNEAQ. Trimming shortened V by 1 base and J by 2 bases, and 11 bases separated the two germline ends. The CDR3 runs to 16 residues. The CDR3: CASSLDRVWTNEKLFF. CDR3 nucleotide sequence: TGTGCCAGCAGCTTAGACAGGGTGTGGACTAATGAAAAACTGTTTTTT.

The chain combines TRBV27 with TRBJ1-2, with D perhaps TRBD1 (6 bases). From germline, CDR1 is MNHEY and CDR2 SMNVEV (reference sequence). V gave up 0 bases and J gave up 3 bases, with 11 bases separating them. The CDR3 runs to 15 residues. The DNA for the CDR3 is TGTGCCAGCAGTTTATCGGGGGCAGGGTACTATGGCTACACCTTC. Protein product: CASSLSGAGYYGYTF.

The chain recombines TRBV6-5 with TRBJ2-1, with D perhaps matching TRBD2 (5 bases). Trimming removed 5 bases at V and 4 bases at J, with 12 bases between. The V gene's germline CDR1 is MNHEY and CDR2 SVGAGI. This CDR3 comprises 14 residues. The CDR3 loop is CASSPASQYNEQFF. The CDR3 DNA is TGTGCCAGCAGTCCGGCTAGCCAATACAATGAGCAGTTCTTC.

This chain links TRBV6-2 or TRBV6-3 with TRBJ2-7; D is perhaps TRBD2 (6 bases). The CDR3 is made up of 15 amino acids. Germline-derived CDR1 and CDR2 are MNHEY and SVGEGT. Trimming cost V 0 bases and J 1 base, with 10 bases left between them. In nucleotides, the CDR3 is TGTGCCAGCAGTTACTCTAGCGGTCATTCCTACGAGCAGTACGTC. Translation gives CASSYSSGHSYEQYV.

This clone was picked up one time. CDR3 DNA: TGTGCCAGCAGTCCCACCAAAAACATTCAGTACTTC. This sequence encodes CASSPTKNIQYF. J is TRBJ2-4 and V is TRBV27; D gene ambiguous. This CDR3 has 12 amino acids. V gave up 5 bases and J gave up 2 bases, with 4 bases separating them. CDR1 and CDR2 (germline): MNHEY, SMNVEV (reference sequence).

The CDR3 reads CASGQSSYEQYF. The CDR3 DNA reads TGCGCCAGCGGACAGTCTTCCTACGAGCAGTACTTC. V usage is TRBV10-1 and J usage is TRBJ2-7; perhaps TRBD1 as D (6 bases). The CDR3 length is 12 residues. V shed 8 bases and J shed 1 base, with 9 bases lying between them. Per the germline V gene, CDR1 is WNHNN and CDR2 is SYGVQD (reference sequence).

This clone was picked up a small number of times. V gene TRBV10-1 combines with J gene TRBJ2-3; D is ambiguous. The CDR3 is made up of 14 amino acids. V lost 4 bases and J 2 bases, leaving 10 bases between the germline ends. From germline, CDR1 is WNHNN and CDR2 SYGVQD (reference sequence). This CDR3 reads CASSVRSYTDTQYF. The CDR3 nucleotides read TGCGCCAGCAGTGTTAGGAGTTACACAGATACGCAGTATTTT.

The rearrangement uses TRBV18 and TRBJ1-2; 9 bases map to TRBD1. V shed 0 bases and J 7 bases; nucleotides not matched to a gene: 0. Germline-derived CDR1 and CDR2 are KGHSH and LQKENI. This CDR3 is built from 13 residues. The chain's CDR3 is CASSPPTGGGYTF. Here the CDR3 DNA reads TGTGCCAGCTCACCACCGACAGGGGGTGGCTACACCTTC.

This chain connects TRBV27 to TRBJ2-3, with a possible D match to TRBD2 (5 bases). The CDR3 is made up of 15 amino acids. Germline CDR1 is MNHEY and CDR2 is SMNVEV (reference sequence). Trimming took 1 base from V and 1 from J, leaving 9 bases between them. The CDR3 here is CASSLFPAGTDTQYF. The CDR3 DNA reads TGTGCCAGCAGTTTATTCCCAGCGGGCACAGATACGCAGTATTTT.

For the CDR3, the DNA is TGTGCCAGCAGCTACAGGGAGAGATACAATGAGCAGTTCTTC. Its translation is CASSYRERYNEQFF. This chain uses TRBV7-2 with TRBJ2-1; D possibly corresponds to TRBD1 (6 bases). The CDR3 has 14 amino acids. Trimming pared 4 bases from V and 4 bases from J, leaving 11 bases between. CDR1 and CDR2 from the germline V gene are SGHTA and FQGNSA.

V is TRBV10-3 and J is TRBJ2-1; TRBD2 matches at 7 bases. This CDR3 is 15 amino acids long. CDR1 and CDR2 (germline): ENHRY, SYGVKD. The trim removed 7 bases at V and 8 bases at J, leaving 14 bases unmatched. The CDR3 DNA is TGTGCCATCAATTCCGAGGGAGGGCCAGGTGATGAGCAGTTCTTC. It yields the protein CAINSEGGPGDEQFF.